This T cell receptor (beta chain) is drawn from a study of T cells in localized non-small cell lung cancer. Study-level findings and limits: Because sequencing included only one region (of the tumor), heterogeneity remains possible. Uninvolved neighboring lung showed the greatest T cell clonality, exceeding tumor.

About this clone: Its target is unknown.

This table comes from immunoSEQ multiplex PCR, and its TCRdb copy is limited to in-frame clones, with some not included. The sample holds tens of thousands of clones; roughly 90% are singletons and the top ten take approximately 3.9%. Germline CDR1 reads SGHDT; CDR2 reads YYEEEE. There are 12 residues in the CDR3. Trimming cost V 0 bases and J 11 bases, with 9 bases left between them. The source was peripheral blood mononuclear cells, collected before any cancer treatment. The clonotype originates from a woman aged 35-75 years with stage III lung adenocarcinoma. The chain is built from TRBV5-6 and TRBJ2-1; tentatively, D is TRBD2 (6 bases). Here the CDR3 DNA reads TGTGCCAGCAGCTTGGCGGCGGGAAAGCAGTTCTTC. It encodes CASSLAAGKQFF.